The source of this T cell receptor beta chain is a study of breast tumors, draining lymph nodes, adjacent tissues. Study-wide results and limits: Data fit most tumor T cells coming from lymph node, expanding in tumor.

At least ten counts were recorded for this clonotype. Its antigen is unidentified. TCRdb re-analysed the multiplex PCR reads in MiXCR, keeping a single row per CDR3 protein. The sample consists of approximately 150,000 distinct CDR3 sequences, about 34% of them appearing once. Breast cancer patients provided tissue from their axillary draining lymph nodes. This TCR was recovered from a female donor with breast cancer. Some clones in this sample may be carry-over from other donors' samples. What was sequenced was axillary lymph node tissue.

DNA of the CDR3: TGTGCCAGCTCGGCGGGACTAGCGGGGGAGACCCAGTACTTC. Translated, it gives CASSAGLAGETQYF. The chain recombines TRBV18 with TRBJ2-5, with 13 bases identical to TRBD2. The trim removed 6 bases at V and 5 bases at J, leaving 3 bases unmatched. The CDR3 is 14 amino acids. Germline V gene sequence: CDR1 KGHSH, CDR2 LQKENI.